The clone carrying this T cell receptor beta chain occurred a few times. The antigen is not known. The sample comes from a study of beta chain features in type 1 diabetes. Turning to the study itself: Summed over all samples, the examined sorted cells came to more than 85 million. General observations from the study: When Type 1 diabetes patients were examined, their TCRB CDR3s proved moderately but significantly shorter in all four CD4+ subsets. cDNA-based reads could over-represent cells with high TCR expression.

CDR3 length: 15 residues. Trimming removed 1 base at V and 2 bases at J, with 11 bases between. Germline V gene data show CDR1 as SGHNT and CDR2 as YYREEE (reference sequence). Donors underwent one heparinised blood draw, about 120 mL on average. As every portion of the isolated RNA was reverse transcribed, the sequencing read expressed TCRB transcripts. Sequenced naive, central memory and regulatory T cell samples produced an average of approximately 3.5 million reads. The protocol was immunoSEQ multiplex PCR, while the TCRdb copy is restricted to in-frame clones and leaves out a portion. The sample includes 330,000 or so clones, 10% to 15% of them seen just once.

The chain uses TRBV5-4 and TRBJ2-3; possible D gene TRBD1, 5 bases. This TCR was sampled from a woman aged 18-30 years with type 1 diabetes. The sample was naive CD4+ T cells from blood. The CDR3 DNA reads TGTGCCAGCAGCTTGAGGGCAGGGCCCACAGATACGCAGTATTTT. This translates into CASSLRAGPTDTQYF.